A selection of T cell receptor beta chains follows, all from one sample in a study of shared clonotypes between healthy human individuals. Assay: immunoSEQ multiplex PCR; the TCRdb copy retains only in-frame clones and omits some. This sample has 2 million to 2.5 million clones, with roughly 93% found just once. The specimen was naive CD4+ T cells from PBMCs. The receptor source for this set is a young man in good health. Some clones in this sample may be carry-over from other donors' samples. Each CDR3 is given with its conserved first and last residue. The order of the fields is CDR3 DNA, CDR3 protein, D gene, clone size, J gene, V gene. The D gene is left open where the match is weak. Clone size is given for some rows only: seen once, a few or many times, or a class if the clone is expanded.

TGTGCCAGCAGCATAGACGGGAGCTCCTACGAGCAGTACTTC,CASSIDGSSYEQYF,-,-,TRBJ2-7,TRBV9
TGTGCCAGCAGCTTAATGGGGGGCAGCTATGGCTACACCTTC,CASSLMGGSYGYTF,-,once,TRBJ1-2,TRBV7-6
TGCGCCAGCAGCCGGGACGTCACAGATACGCAGTATTTT,CASSRDVTDTQYF,-,-,TRBJ2-3,TRBV4-1
TGTGCCAGCACCTCGGGGCGGGACAGGCGCAACGAGCAGTACTTC,CASTSGRDRRNEQYF,TRBD1,-,TRBJ2-7,TRBV7-9
TGTGCCAGCAGCGTGGGGGGTAGCAATCAGCCCCAGCATTTT,CASSVGGSNQPQHF,-,-,TRBJ1-5,TRBV9
TGTGCCAGCAGTTACTCTGGGGGGGGTCAGCCCCAGCATTTT,CASSYSGGGQPQHF,-,once,TRBJ1-5,TRBV6-5
TGTGCCAGCAGTGAGGACAGTCTAGGCACAGATACGCAGTATTTT,CASSEDSLGTDTQYF,-,-,TRBJ2-3,TRBV28
TGTGCCAGCAGCGTAGCGGCGGGAGGGCCCAGAGAGAGCACAGATACGCAGTATTTT,CASSVAAGGPRESTDTQYF,TRBD2,-,TRBJ2-3,TRBV9
TGTGCCAGCAGTTACCCAGGGGCCTACGAGCAGTACTTC,CASSYPGAYEQYF,-,-,TRBJ2-7,TRBV6-6
TGCGCCAGCAGCCAAGATCACGAGCCCGCCTACAATGAGCAGTTCTTC,CASSQDHEPAYNEQFF,-,once,TRBJ2-1,TRBV4-3
TGCGCCAGCAGCCAGGGGGGACTTACATACACAGATACGCAGTATTTT,CASSQGGLTYTDTQYF,-,-,TRBJ2-3,TRBV4-1
TGTGCCAGCAGTTTACGGCTGGCGAACACCGGGGAGCTGTTTTTT,CASSLRLANTGELFF,-,-,TRBJ2-2,TRBV27
TGTGCCAGCAGCATAGACCCCCCGCGGGCAGTAAATCAGCCCCAGCATTTT,CASSIDPPRAVNQPQHF,-,-,TRBJ1-5,TRBV7-2
TGTGCCAGCAGCAAACAGGACAGGGGATTCCAAGAGACCCAGTACTTC,CASSKQDRGFQETQYF,TRBD1,-,TRBJ2-5,TRBV9
TGTGCCACCAGCAGAGAATTAACAGGATATGGCTACACCTTC,CATSRELTGYGYTF,-,-,TRBJ1-2,TRBV15
TGTGCCAGCAGCTTAGGAAGGACTAGAATCGGCAATGAGCAGTTCTTC,CASSLGRTRIGNEQFF,TRBD2,once,TRBJ2-1,TRBV7-2
TGTGCCAGCAGTCCCGGACTAGCGGGAGAGACCCAGTACTTC,CASSPGLAGETQYF,TRBD2,-,TRBJ2-5,TRBV25-1
TGTGCCAGCTCACCCCGGGGGGGCGCTCAGCCCCAGCATTTT,CASSPRGGAQPQHF,-,-,TRBJ1-5,TRBV18
TGCAGTGCTGGGAGGTGGAATGAGCAGTTCTTC,CSAGRWNEQFF,-,once,TRBJ2-1,TRBV20-1
TGTGCCAGCAGTAACGCCGGGGAGCTGTTTTTT,CASSNAGELFF,-,-,TRBJ2-2,TRBV2
TGCGCCAGCAGCTCGGACGCTCTAATGGGAGCGACCTACAATGAGCAGTTCTTC,CASSSDALMGATYNEQFF,-,-,TRBJ2-1,TRBV5-1
TGTGCCAGCAGTTTGCAAGGGATCTATGGCTACACCTTC,CASSLQGIYGYTF,-,once,TRBJ1-2,TRBV28
TGTGCCTGGAGTGTAGGTTCGGGACAGCAAGAGACCCAGTACTTC,CAWSVGSGQQETQYF,TRBD1,once,TRBJ2-5,TRBV30
TGTGCCAGCAGCGTAGGCCCAGGTACAGATACGCAGTATTTT,CASSVGPGTDTQYF,-,-,TRBJ2-3,TRBV9
TGCGCCAGCAGCTCGACTAGCGGGGATACGCAGTATTTT,CASSSTSGDTQYF,TRBD2,-,TRBJ2-3,TRBV5-1
TGCGCCAGCAGCTCCCCGGGGAACTCTGGAAACACCATATATTTT,CASSSPGNSGNTIYF,-,-,TRBJ1-3,TRBV5-1
TGTGCCAGTAGTATAAACGCGGGGTCAGATACGCAGTATTTT,CASSINAGSDTQYF,-,-,TRBJ2-3,TRBV19
TGTGCCAGCAGTGAGCTTCGGACAGTCCGGGACGAGCAGTACTTC,CASSELRTVRDEQYF,-,-,TRBJ2-7,TRBV6-1
TGTGCCAGCAGACCCCCCCGCGAGACCTCCTACGAGCAGTACTTC,CASRPPRETSYEQYF,-,-,TRBJ2-7,TRBV6-6
TGTGCCAGCACCCCCTGGACCCAAAGCACAGATACGCAGTATTTT,CASTPWTQSTDTQYF,-,-,TRBJ2-3,TRBV7-9
TGTGCCAGCAGCCGTCTATTTGCGGGACGGAACACCGGGGAGCTGTTTTTT,CASSRLFAGRNTGELFF,-,once,TRBJ2-2,TRBV7-7
TGTGCCAGCAGTTCAACCCCAATATACAATCAGCCCCAGCATTTT,CASSSTPIYNQPQHF,-,-,TRBJ1-5,TRBV6-6
TGTGCCACCAGCAGAGACCTGCTGACGGCAAGTGGTGAGCAGTTCTTC,CATSRDLLTASGEQFF,-,-,TRBJ2-1,TRBV15
TGCGCCAGCAGCCTCGGGACGGAGGGATGGCCCCAGCATTTT,CASSLGTEGWPQHF,-,-,TRBJ1-5,TRBV5-1
TGTGCCAGCAGCCCCCTCCGGATCAACACTGAAGCTTTCTTT,CASSPLRINTEAFF,-,-,TRBJ1-1,TRBV5-6
TGTGCCACCAGCAGAGATCGACAGGGGATTGAAAAACTGTTTTTT,CATSRDRQGIEKLFF,TRBD1,-,TRBJ1-4,TRBV15
TGCGCCAGCAGCCCACCTCCAGAGACCCAGTACTTC,CASSPPPETQYF,-,-,TRBJ2-5,TRBV4-3
TGTGCCAGCAGCCCCGGACAGGGTACGCGCACTGAAGCTTTCTTT,CASSPGQGTRTEAFF,TRBD1,-,TRBJ1-1,TRBV7-8